A selection of T cell receptor beta chains follows, all from one sample in a study of cytomegalovirus exposure and HLA in healthy donors. Assay used: immunoSEQ multiplex PCR; TCRdb lists only in-frame clones, some missing. The sample lists about 110,000 clones; roughly 90% were seen once. Input material: PBMCs. The source is a woman aged 18-29 years in good health and CMV-seronegative. Both conserved end residues are part of each CDR3. The D gene is left open where the match is weak. Expanded clones are given a class, and other clones once, few, many or no size at all.

CDR3nt: TGTGCCAGCAGTCTCATAGAGCCTCTCTCTGGAAACACCATATATTTT; CDR3aa: CASSLIEPLSGNTIYF; j_gene: TRBJ1-3; len: 16; d_gene: NA; abundance: once; v_gene: TRBV28
CDR3nt: TGTGCCAGTTCTAGGAGGGGCGAAAGTCTTCGGACTGAAGCTTTCTTT; CDR3aa: CASSRRGESLRTEAFF; j_gene: TRBJ1-1; len: 16; d_gene: NA; abundance: NA; v_gene: TRBV19
CDR3nt: TGCGCCAGCAGCCAAGCGGGGACCACCTACAATGAGCAGTTCTTC; CDR3aa: CASSQAGTTYNEQFF; j_gene: TRBJ2-1; len: 15; d_gene: TRBD2; abundance: NA; v_gene: TRBV5-1
CDR3nt: TGTGCCAGCGGGGTAGCGGGAGGGAATGAGCAGTTCTTC; CDR3aa: CASGVAGGNEQFF; j_gene: TRBJ2-1; len: 13; d_gene: TRBD2; abundance: NA; v_gene: TRBV2
CDR3nt: TGTGCCAGCAGTTTGCCCTTGCGGGGAGCTGCGAGTGGGGCCAACGTCCTGACTTTC; CDR3aa: CASSLPLRGAASGANVLTF; j_gene: TRBJ2-6; len: 19; d_gene: NA; abundance: NA; v_gene: TRBV28
CDR3nt: TGCAGCGTTGCAAAAGACATGGGGGCGAACACTGAAGCTTTCTTT; CDR3aa: CSVAKDMGANTEAFF; j_gene: TRBJ1-1; len: 15; d_gene: NA; abundance: NA; v_gene: TRBV29-1
CDR3nt: TGCGCCTCACAGGGGGTTCTCTTTTACGAGCAGTACTTC; CDR3aa: CASQGVLFYEQYF; j_gene: TRBJ2-7; len: 13; d_gene: TRBD1; abundance: NA; v_gene: TRBV10-2
CDR3nt: TGCGCCAGCAGGAGGGCGGGAGGGCCCGGGGGGGAGACCCAGTACTTC; CDR3aa: CASRRAGGPGGETQYF; j_gene: TRBJ2-5; len: 16; d_gene: TRBD2; abundance: NA; v_gene: TRBV10-2
CDR3nt: TGTGCCAGCAGCTTAGACAGAGAAGCTTTCTTT; CDR3aa: CASSLDREAFF; j_gene: TRBJ1-1; len: 11; d_gene: NA; abundance: NA; v_gene: TRBV7-9
CDR3nt: TGTGCCAGCAGTGGTTACGGCGCGGGGGGATACACCTTC; CDR3aa: CASSGYGAGGYTF; j_gene: TRBJ1-2; len: 13; d_gene: NA; abundance: few; v_gene: TRBV2
CDR3nt: TGTGCCAGTAGTATGGCCCCCCCTAATGAGCAGTTCTTC; CDR3aa: CASSMAPPNEQFF; j_gene: TRBJ2-1; len: 13; d_gene: NA; abundance: few; v_gene: TRBV19
CDR3nt: TGCGCCAGCAGCCAACCAAGACAGGGGGCGACTGAAGCTTTCTTT; CDR3aa: CASSQPRQGATEAFF; j_gene: TRBJ1-1; len: 15; d_gene: TRBD1; abundance: NA; v_gene: TRBV4-3
CDR3nt: TGTGCCAGCAGCCAAGATGATGCAGGGGGCTCTTCACCCCTCCACTTT; CDR3aa: CASSQDDAGGSSPLHF; j_gene: TRBJ1-6; len: 16; d_gene: TRBD1; abundance: NA; v_gene: TRBV4-2
CDR3nt: TGTGCCAGCAGTGCCGGGACAGGAGCCTCCTACGAGCAGTACTTC; CDR3aa: CASSAGTGASYEQYF; j_gene: TRBJ2-7; len: 15; d_gene: TRBD1; abundance: NA; v_gene: TRBV6-6
CDR3nt: TGTGCCAGCAGCTTATTGCTAGGAACAGATACGCAGTATTTT; CDR3aa: CASSLLLGTDTQYF; j_gene: TRBJ2-3; len: 14; d_gene: NA; abundance: NA; v_gene: TRBV11-2
CDR3nt: TGTGCCAGCAGCAACTCGAAGGCGGGAGATACGCAGTATTTT; CDR3aa: CASSNSKAGDTQYF; j_gene: TRBJ2-3; len: 14; d_gene: NA; abundance: NA; v_gene: TRBV4-2
CDR3nt: TGTGCCAGCAGCGTAGGGACAGGATTTTTGACCACTGAAGCTTTCTTT; CDR3aa: CASSVGTGFLTTEAFF; j_gene: TRBJ1-1; len: 16; d_gene: TRBD1; abundance: NA; v_gene: TRBV9
CDR3nt: TGTGCCAGCAGCCCCCACCCGACAGGGGTCCTAGGAGCCAAAAACATTCAGTACTTC; CDR3aa: CASSPHPTGVLGAKNIQYF; j_gene: TRBJ2-4; len: 19; d_gene: TRBD1; abundance: NA; v_gene: TRBV7-2
CDR3nt: TGTGCCAGCAGTTTATGGGACAGGGGATCGAGGGCCTGGACTGAAGCTTTCTTT; CDR3aa: CASSLWDRGSRAWTEAFF; j_gene: TRBJ1-1; len: 18; d_gene: TRBD1; abundance: NA; v_gene: TRBV28
CDR3nt: TGCGCCAGCAGATCAGACTCGAGGGAAGCTTTCTTT; CDR3aa: CASRSDSREAFF; j_gene: TRBJ1-1; len: 12; d_gene: NA; abundance: once; v_gene: TRBV5-1
CDR3nt: TGTGCCAGCAGTTTCTACGGAGAGACCCAGTACTTC; CDR3aa: CASSFYGETQYF; j_gene: TRBJ2-5; len: 12; d_gene: NA; abundance: NA; v_gene: TRBV27
CDR3nt: TGTGCCAGCAGTTTAGGCCCAGCGGGACTCCAAGAGACCCAGTACTTC; CDR3aa: CASSLGPAGLQETQYF; j_gene: TRBJ2-5; len: 16; d_gene: TRBD2; abundance: NA; v_gene: TRBV27
CDR3nt: TGTGCCAGCTCAAGTGGACTAGCTAACACCGGGGAGCTGTTTTTT; CDR3aa: CASSSGLANTGELFF; j_gene: TRBJ2-2; len: 15; d_gene: TRBD2; abundance: NA; v_gene: TRBV18
CDR3nt: TGTGCCAGCAGTGACAGGGGAACAACTAATGAAAAACTGTTTTTT; CDR3aa: CASSDRGTTNEKLFF; j_gene: TRBJ1-4; len: 15; d_gene: NA; abundance: NA; v_gene: TRBV25-1
CDR3nt: TGTGCCAGCAGTTTGGGGCCTAGCGGGGGGGCGACCGGGGAGCTGTTTTTT; CDR3aa: CASSLGPSGGATGELFF; j_gene: TRBJ2-2; len: 17; d_gene: TRBD2; abundance: NA; v_gene: TRBV28
CDR3nt: TGTGCCAGCAGCAACCGACAGGGGATGAACACTGAAGCTTTCTTT; CDR3aa: CASSNRQGMNTEAFF; j_gene: TRBJ1-1; len: 15; d_gene: TRBD1; abundance: NA; v_gene: TRBV27
CDR3nt: TGTGCCAGCATCAGTAGCGGTGGGAACCAGTACTTC; CDR3aa: CASISSGGNQYF; j_gene: TRBJ2-4; len: 12; d_gene: NA; abundance: NA; v_gene: TRBV28
CDR3nt: TGTGCCAGCAGCTTAGGGTCGGAGGCCTCTGGAAACACCATATATTTT; CDR3aa: CASSLGSEASGNTIYF; j_gene: TRBJ1-3; len: 16; d_gene: NA; abundance: NA; v_gene: TRBV7-2
CDR3nt: TGTGCCAGCAGCCAGGACAGGGGGACCGAGCAGTTCTTC; CDR3aa: CASSQDRGTEQFF; j_gene: TRBJ2-1; len: 13; d_gene: TRBD1; abundance: NA; v_gene: TRBV14
CDR3nt: TGTGCCAGCCCCCTTAACAATGAGCAGTTCTTC; CDR3aa: CASPLNNEQFF; j_gene: TRBJ2-1; len: 11; d_gene: NA; abundance: NA; v_gene: TRBV6-1
CDR3nt: TGCAGCGTTCAGGGGTTCATGGGGGAATACAATGAGCAGTTCTTC; CDR3aa: CSVQGFMGEYNEQFF; j_gene: TRBJ2-1; len: 15; d_gene: NA; abundance: NA; v_gene: TRBV29-1
CDR3nt: TGTGCCAGCAGCCTGAAGGGAGTGAACACCGGGGAGCTGTTTTTT; CDR3aa: CASSLKGVNTGELFF; j_gene: TRBJ2-2; len: 15; d_gene: NA; abundance: NA; v_gene: TRBV5-4
CDR3nt: TGTGCCTCGAACGAACAGCTGTTCTTC; CDR3aa: CASNEQLFF; j_gene: TRBJ2-1; len: 9; d_gene: NA; abundance: NA; v_gene: TRBV30
CDR3nt: TGTGCCAGCAGACACAGGGAGCTGTTTTTT; CDR3aa: CASRHRELFF; j_gene: TRBJ2-2; len: 10; d_gene: NA; abundance: NA; v_gene: TRBV28
CDR3nt: TGCGCCAGCAGCCGGGCACAGGGTGATGAAGCTTTCTTT; CDR3aa: CASSRAQGDEAFF; j_gene: TRBJ1-1; len: 13; d_gene: NA; abundance: NA; v_gene: TRBV5-1
CDR3nt: TGTGCCAGCAGTGAAGCTACCCCCGGGGTAAATGAGCAGTTCTTC; CDR3aa: CASSEATPGVNEQFF; j_gene: TRBJ2-1; len: 15; d_gene: NA; abundance: NA; v_gene: TRBV6-1
CDR3nt: TGTGCCAGTAGTATGGGGCAGCGACAGCCCCAGCATTTT; CDR3aa: CASSMGQRQPQHF; j_gene: TRBJ1-5; len: 13; d_gene: NA; abundance: NA; v_gene: TRBV19
CDR3nt: TGTGCCAGCAGTCTAGCGGGGGGCACAGATACGCAGTATTTT; CDR3aa: CASSLAGGTDTQYF; j_gene: TRBJ2-3; len: 14; d_gene: TRBD2; abundance: NA; v_gene: TRBV27
CDR3nt: TGTGCCAGCAGTTACTCGGGGGAGGGACAGCCCCAGCATTTT; CDR3aa: CASSYSGEGQPQHF; j_gene: TRBJ1-5; len: 14; d_gene: NA; abundance: NA; v_gene: TRBV6-6
CDR3nt: TGTGCCAGCAGCGTAGCCTGGGCAGCTAACTATGGCTACACCTTC; CDR3aa: CASSVAWAANYGYTF; j_gene: TRBJ1-2; len: 15; d_gene: NA; abundance: NA; v_gene: TRBV9
CDR3nt: TGCGCCAGCAGCCCCTCGAGGGTTTCCTACGAGCAGTACTTC; CDR3aa: CASSPSRVSYEQYF; j_gene: TRBJ2-7; len: 14; d_gene: NA; abundance: NA; v_gene: TRBV5-1
CDR3nt: TGTGCCAGCAGCACCTCTAGCGGGGGGATGGGTGAGCAGTTCTTC; CDR3aa: CASSTSSGGMGEQFF; j_gene: TRBJ2-1; len: 15; d_gene: TRBD2; abundance: NA; v_gene: TRBV7-2